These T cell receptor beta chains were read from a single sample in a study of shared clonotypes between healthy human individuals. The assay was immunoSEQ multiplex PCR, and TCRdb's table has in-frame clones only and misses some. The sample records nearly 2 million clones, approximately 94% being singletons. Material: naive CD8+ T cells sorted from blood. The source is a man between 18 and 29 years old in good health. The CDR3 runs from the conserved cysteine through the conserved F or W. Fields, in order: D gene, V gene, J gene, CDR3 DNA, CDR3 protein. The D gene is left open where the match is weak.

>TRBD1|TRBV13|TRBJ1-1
TGTGCCAGCAGCTTTACGGGACAGACGATGAACACTGAAGCTTTCTTT
CASSFTGQTMNTEAFF
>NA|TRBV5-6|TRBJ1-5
TGTGCCAGCAGCTCCCTGACAGGAAATAGCAATCAGCCCCAGCATTTT
CASSSLTGNSNQPQHF
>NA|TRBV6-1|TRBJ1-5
TGTGCCAGCAGTGACCCCCCGGCAGGGATCAATCAGCCCCAGCATTTT
CASSDPPAGINQPQHF
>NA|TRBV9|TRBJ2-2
TGTGCCAGCAGTGGACTTGTCACCGGGGAGCTGTTTTTT
CASSGLVTGELFF
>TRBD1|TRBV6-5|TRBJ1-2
TGTGCCAGCAGTTCGGACAGGGAGCACTATGGCTACACCTTC
CASSSDREHYGYTF
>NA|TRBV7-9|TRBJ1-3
TGTGCCAGCAGCGGAAACACCATATATTTT
CASSGNTIYF
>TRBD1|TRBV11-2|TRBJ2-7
TGTGCCAGCAGCTTTTCAGGACAGGGGCCCTCTGGGCACGAGCAGTACTTC
CASSFSGQGPSGHEQYF
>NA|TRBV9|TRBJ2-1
TGTGCCAGCCAGGGGGGGTACAATGAGCAGTTCTTC
CASQGGYNEQFF
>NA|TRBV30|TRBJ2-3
TGTGCCTGGAGTCCCGGACCCCCGATCAACACGCAGTATTTT
CAWSPGPPINTQYF
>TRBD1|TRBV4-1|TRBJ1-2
TGCGCCAGCAGCCAAGATGAAACAGGGGATAGCTATGGCTACACCTTC
CASSQDETGDSYGYTF
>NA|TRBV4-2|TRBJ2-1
TGTGCCAGCAGCCAAACAGAAACTTACAATGAGCAGTTCTTC
CASSQTETYNEQFF
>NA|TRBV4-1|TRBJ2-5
TGCGCCAGCAGCCAACTAGCCGGGGCCCCACAAGAGACCCAGTACTTC
CASSQLAGAPQETQYF
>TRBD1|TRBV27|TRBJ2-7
TGTGCCAGCAGATGGTCCGCCGGGACAGGGTTGTACGAGCAGTACTTC
CASRWSAGTGLYEQYF
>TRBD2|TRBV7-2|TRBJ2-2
TGTGCCAGCAGCCCCGACCGGGAGGGCCTGGGAGGGGAGCTGTTTTTT
CASSPDREGLGGELFF
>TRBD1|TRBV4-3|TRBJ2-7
TGCGCCAGCAGCCAGGGGACAGGGGTGGAGCAGTACTTC
CASSQGTGVEQYF
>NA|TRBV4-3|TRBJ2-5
TGCGCCAGCAGCCAAGACCTAGAAGAGACCCAGTACTTC
CASSQDLEETQYF
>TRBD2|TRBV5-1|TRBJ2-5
TGCGCCAGCAGCTTGGTGAGCCCTAGCGGGAGAGAGACCCAGTACTTC
CASSLVSPSGRETQYF
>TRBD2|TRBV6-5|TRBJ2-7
TGTGCCAGCAGTGCCTCTAGCGGGAGTGACGAGCAGTACTTC
CASSASSGSDEQYF
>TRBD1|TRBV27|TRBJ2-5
TGTGCCAGCAGTTTATTATCAGGGGGTCTACAAGAGACCCAGTACTTC
CASSLLSGGLQETQYF
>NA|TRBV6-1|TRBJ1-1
TGTGCCAGCAGTGAACTCCGGCACACTGAAGCTTTCTTT
CASSELRHTEAFF
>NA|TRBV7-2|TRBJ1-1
TGTGCCAGCAGCGCCGAATACAGGGTGGACACTGAAGCTTTCTTT
CASSAEYRVDTEAFF
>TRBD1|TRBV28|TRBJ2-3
TGTGCCAGCAATCCCGGGACAGGGCCCACAGATACGCAGTATTTT
CASNPGTGPTDTQYF